Given below is one T cell receptor (beta chain) in context. The data derive from a study of blood T cell repertoires in COVID-19. The assay was immunoSEQ multiplex PCR, and TCRdb's table has in-frame clones only and misses some. The data show fewer than 200,000 clones, with 84% seen just once and about 3.3% held by the top ten. There are 16 residues in the CDR3. Per germline, CDR1 SGHDN and CDR2 FVKESK. V lost 3 bases to trimming and J lost 8 bases; unmatched junction nucleotides: 10. This TCR derives from a woman in her twenties or thirties who had been exposed to COVID-19. The chain joins TRBV14 to TRBJ1-6; TRBD1 matches 7 bases. The sequenced sample consisted of PBMCs or T cells enriched from blood (not recorded which). CDR3 loop: CASSHRQGYGHSPLHF. The DNA of the CDR3 is TGTGCCAGCAGCCACCGACAGGGATACGGTCATTCACCCCTCCACTTT. Full variable domain (rest looked up from reference TRBV14 and TRBJ1-6): EAGVTQFPSHSVIEKGQTVTLRCDPISGHDNLYWYRRVMGKEIKFLLHFVKESKQDESGMPNNRFLAERTGGTYSTLKVQPAELEDSGVYFCASSHRQGYGHSPLHFGNGTRLTVT.